Shown below are 12 T cell receptor beta chains from a single sample sequenced in a study of T-cell memory formation after mild COVID-19 (dated by TCRdb to the early 2020s). The library was obtained by 5' RACE. The sequencer was an Illumina NovaSeq 6000. Using fastp trimming at Q25 and MiXCR clonotype assembly, TCRdb reanalyzed the public sequencing data and kept in-frame beta chains. One record per CDR3 amino acid sequence lists the most common genes and DNA. This sample comprises 190,000 or so distinct CDR3 sequences, 20% to 25% of them detected only once. The ten most abundant clones make up 23% of the sample. The sample consisted of PBMCs or a T cell subset sorted from them (not recorded which). These TCRs come from an adult woman who had mild COVID-19 (a few samples of this study predate the infection). The sample titles of this study are shuffled in the database, so cell type and time point are left out; the donor was told from shared clones.

The table lists this clonotype with many counts. A much larger clone is a single base away; this may be a read error. The chain joins TRBV12-3 or TRBV12-4 to TRBJ1-1; D is ambiguous. Trimming left V 4 bases short and J 1 base short, with 7 bases between. The CDR3 spans 13 residues. The CDR3 sequence is CASSWGGNTEAFF. The CDR3 nucleotides read TGTGCCAGCAGTTGGGGAGGGAACACTGAAGCTTTCTTT.

This clonotype was observed a few times. The V call is TRBV5-6, the J call TRBJ1-5; unclear D gene. The CDR3 is made up of 15 amino acids. V lost 2 bases and J lost 3, with 12 bases in between. CDR1 and CDR2 from the germline V gene are SGHDT and YYEEEE. CDR3 nucleotide sequence: TGTGCCAGCAGCTTATCCGGGGAGTTCAATCAGCCCCAGCATTTT. Translating gives CASSLSGEFNQPQHF.

The genes are TRBV25-1 and TRBJ1-1; TRBD1 matches 10 bases. Germline CDR1 reads MGHDK; CDR2 reads SYGVNS. V was clipped by 1 base and J by 3 bases; unmatched bases: 11. CDR3 length: 18 amino acids. The DNA of the CDR3 is TGTGCCAGCAGTGAATTGTTTTCCGGGACAGGGGACCACACTGAAGCTTTCTTT. This translates into CASSELFSGTGDHTEAFF.

Notes on this clonotype: Its ends do not fully match the called genes, so a read error is possible. The J gene is TRBJ1-1, the V gene TRBV20-1; tentative D call: TRBD1 (5 bases). Per germline, CDR1 DFQATT and CDR2 SNEGSKA (reference sequence). The CDR3 is 11 amino acids. CDR3 sequence: CSAREGAGWVF. CDR3 DNA sequence: TGCAGTGCCAGAGAGGGCGCAGGGTGGGTCTTT.

The sample holds many counts of this clonotype. The V gene is TRBV27, the J gene TRBJ2-2; TRBD2 is a possible D gene (6 bases). The CDR3 totals 14 residues. With 1 base removed from V and 7 bases from J, the gap between germline ends came to 10 bases. Germline V gene data show CDR1 as MNHEY and CDR2 as SMNVEV (reference sequence). The CDR3 region has the DNA TGTGCCAGCAGTTTATTTGCCGGGAGCGGGGAGCTGTTTTTT. It translates to CASSLFAGSGELFF.

This clonotype has only a few counts. The chain combines TRBV7-2 with TRBJ2-3, with D possibly being TRBD2 (6 bases). Trimming stripped 1 base from V and 2 bases from J, with 16 bases between. CDR1 SGHTA and CDR2 FQGNSA come from the germline V gene. The CDR3 covers 17 residues. The CDR3 DNA follows: TGTGCCAGCAGCTTAGTGGACTACCGATCCTCCACAGATACGCAGTATTTT. Translating gives CASSLVDYRSSTDTQYF.

The V call is TRBV9, the J call TRBJ1-2, with D unclear. Germline CDR1 SGDLS, CDR2 YYNGEE. This CDR3 is 14 amino acids long. V shed 0 bases and J shed 8 bases, with 14 bases lying between them. Here the CDR3 DNA reads TGTGCCAGCAGCGTAGAAGCTAAGCCCTGGGGCTACACCTTC. Amino acid sequence: CASSVEAKPWGYTF. Variable domain in full (rest from reference TRBV9 and TRBJ1-2): DSGVTQTPKHLITATGQRVTLRCSPRSGDLSVYWYQQSLDQGLQFLIQYYNGEERAKGNILERFSAQQFPDLHSELNLSSLELGDSALYFCASSVEAKPWGYTFGSGTRLTVV.

A few counts support this clonotype. The chain couples TRBV10-3 to TRBJ2-3; D remains unclear. Germline values: CDR1 ENHRY, CDR2 SYGVKD. The CDR3 consists of 15 residues. Trimming took 0 bases from V and 1 from J, leaving 8 bases between them. Here the CDR3 reads CAISESIFGTDTQYF. DNA for the CDR3: TGTGCCATCAGTGAGTCAATTTTTGGCACAGATACGCAGTATTTT.

This clonotype was observed a few times. The chain combines TRBV7-8 with TRBJ2-7; TRBD1 aligns across 7 bases. After removal of 5 bases from V and 5 bases from J, the junction contained 12 bases not matched to a gene. CDR3 size: 15 residues. Germline assignment: CDR1 SGHVS and CDR2 FQNEAQ. CDR3 bases: TGTGCCAGCAGCCGCGAGGGGGCCCTGGGTGACGAGCAGTACTTC. It yields the protein CASSREGALGDEQYF.

The rearrangement joins TRBV6-2 or TRBV6-3 to TRBJ2-7, with TRBD2 identical over 8 bases. Trimming took 2 bases from V and 3 from J; bases not matched to a gene: 3. There are 14 residues in the CDR3. From germline, CDR1 is MNHEY and CDR2 SVGEGT. The CDR3 coding sequence is TGTGCCAGCAGTTACGCGGGAGGCGGCTACGAGCAGTACTTC. It yields the protein CASSYAGGGYEQYF.

This clonotype was recorded a few times. The chain carries TRBV6-6 and TRBJ2-7, with 8 bases aligning to TRBD1. V dropped 5 bases and J dropped 4; count of bases not matched to a gene: 7. Germline CDR1 and CDR2: MNHNY and SVGAGI (reference sequence). The CDR3 covers 14 residues. The CDR3 bases are TGTGCCAGCAGTCCCCGGGACAGGCCATACGAGCAGTACTTC. This sequence encodes CASSPRDRPYEQYF.

This clonotype has a handful of counts. J is TRBJ2-3 and V is TRBV7-2; TRBD2 agrees at 15 bases. The CDR3 length is 19 residues. V lost 5 bases, J lost 1 base, and 10 bases stayed unmatched. From germline, CDR1 is SGHTA and CDR2 FQGNSA. CDR3 loop: CASSPPGLAGGPGTDTQYF. The CDR3 coding sequence is TGTGCCAGCAGCCCGCCAGGACTAGCGGGAGGGCCGGGCACAGATACGCAGTATTTT.